This TCR beta chain originates from a study of cytomegalovirus exposure and HLA in healthy donors. Study findings and constraints: The investigators catalogued 180 or so TCR beta chains as cytomegalovirus-associated.

This CDR3 contains 17 residues. The germline V gene has CDR1 SGHRS and CDR2 YFSETQ. Losses at the gene ends were 4 bases for V and 4 bases for J; bases not matched to a gene: 5. On this clone: Its antigen is unknown.

Assay used: immunoSEQ multiplex PCR; TCRdb lists only in-frame clones, some missing. The sample contains 82,000 or so clones, around 95% of which appear only once. The chain uses TRBV5-1 and TRBJ2-1, with TRBD2 identical over 16 bases. This clonotype originated in a woman aged 18 to 35 in good health and CMV-seronegative. The sequencing input was PBMCs. Here the CDR3 DNA reads TGCGCCAGCAGCCCGGGACTAGCGGGGGGGTTTTACAATGAGCAGTTCTTC. It encodes CASSPGLAGGFYNEQFF. The whole variable domain, remainder taken from reference TRBV5-1 and TRBJ2-1, is KAGVTQTPRYLIKTRGQQVTLSCSPISGHRSVSWYQQTPGQGLQFLFEYFSETQRNKGNFPGRFSGRQFSNSRSEMNVSTLELGDSALYLCASSPGLAGGFYNEQFFGPGTRLTVL.